These T cell receptor beta chains were read from a single sample in a study of T cell changes during pregnancy in multiple sclerosis. Only in-frame clones appear in the TCRdb table, and some are missing; sequencing was by immunoSEQ multiplex PCR. This table has about 44,000 clones, around 90% appearing once. The material was CD4+ T cells from peripheral blood mononuclear cells, obtained in the first trimester of pregnancy. Receptor source: a female donor with multiple sclerosis, enrolled in a pregnancy study. Both conserved end residues are part of each CDR3. The D gene is left open where the match is weak. Part of the rows lack a size; the others show once, few, many or a class for expanded clones.

j_call clone_size d_call v_call cdr3_nt cdr3_aa
TRBJ1-2 - - TRBV6-5 TGTGCCAGCAGTTCACCGACAGATAGCTATGGCTACACCTTC CASSSPTDSYGYTF
TRBJ2-3 - TRBD2 TRBV2 TGTGCCAGCAGTGCTAGCGGGGGCACAGATACGCAGTATTTT CASSASGGTDTQYF
TRBJ1-1 - TRBD1 TRBV29-1 TGCAGCGTTAACCGACAGGGGAGATTGAGGTTGGCTGAAGCTTTCTTT CSVNRQGRLRLAEAFF
TRBJ1-5 - - TRBV27 TGTGCCAGCAGTTCCCCGGGCAATCAGCCCCAGCATTTT CASSSPGNQPQHF
TRBJ1-5 - - TRBV5-3 TGTGCCAGAAGCTACGGGAGGTCGCGCAATCAGCCCCAGCATTTT CARSYGRSRNQPQHF
TRBJ2-3 once - TRBV6-1 TGTGCCAGCAGGACTAGCACAGATACGCAGTATTTT CASRTSTDTQYF
TRBJ2-7 - TRBD1 TRBV7-2 TGTGCCAGCAGCTTAGCGTCAATCGGGACAGCCACCTACGAGCAGTACTTC CASSLASIGTATYEQYF
TRBJ1-5 - - TRBV6-6 TGTGCCAGCAGACCGACAGCTAGCAATCAGCCCCAGCATTTT CASRPTASNQPQHF
TRBJ2-7 - TRBD2 TRBV5-1 TGCGCCAGCAGCGTGACTAGCGGGAGCTACGAGCAGTACTTC CASSVTSGSYEQYF
TRBJ2-7 - - TRBV7-8 TGTGCCAGCAGCTTAGCGGAGCGGAGCGAGCAGTACTTC CASSLAERSEQYF
TRBJ2-3 once - TRBV4-1 TGCGCCAGCAGCCAACCCGGGGTAAGCGTTGGGACAGATACGCAGTATTTT CASSQPGVSVGTDTQYF
TRBJ2-3 - TRBD2 TRBV4-2 TGTGCCAGCAGCCTAGGGACTAGCGGGAGGTTTAACACAGATACGCAGTATTTT CASSLGTSGRFNTDTQYF
TRBJ2-7 - TRBD2 TRBV5-4 TGTGCCAGCAGCTTGGAACTAGCGGGCATCGAGCAGTACTTC CASSLELAGIEQYF
TRBJ2-1 - - TRBV5-6 TGTGCCAGCAGCTTGCAGCGGAAGAGGGAGCAGTTCTTC CASSLQRKREQFF
TRBJ2-3 - - TRBV4-3 TGCGCCAGCAGCCAAGTTCCGGGGGGCATAGATACGCAGTATTTT CASSQVPGGIDTQYF
TRBJ2-5 - - TRBV2 TGTGCCAGCATTGCGGGAACACAAGAGACCCAGTACTTC CASIAGTQETQYF
TRBJ2-2 - TRBD1 TRBV7-9 TGTGCCAGCAGCTCAGCAGGGGGCGCGGAGCTGTTTTTT CASSSAGGAELFF
TRBJ2-5 - - TRBV7-2 TGTGCCAGCAGCCCGGGCCGGGGGTGGGAGACCCAGTACTTC CASSPGRGWETQYF
TRBJ1-1 - TRBD1 TRBV14 TGTGCCAGCAGCCAAGATGGAAGGGGGCGCAGGAAAATGAACACTGAAGCTTTCTTT CASSQDGRGRRKMNTEAFF
TRBJ1-2 once - TRBV15 TGTGCCACCAGCAGAGCCGTTCCCGGGAACGGCTATGGCTACACCTTC CATSRAVPGNGYGYTF
TRBJ2-7 - - TRBV5-6 TGTGCCAGCACTTTTACCGGGACACACTACGAGCAGTACTTC CASTFTGTHYEQYF
TRBJ1-2 - TRBD1 TRBV4-1 TGCGCCAGCAGCCAAGAGGGACAGGGGACGAGGTATGGCTACACCTTC CASSQEGQGTRYGYTF
TRBJ2-2 - - TRBV9 TGTGCCAGCAGCGTAAGAGGGGGTGGGACCGGGGAGCTGTTTTTT CASSVRGGGTGELFF
TRBJ2-7 - TRBD2 TRBV25-1 TGTGCCAGCAGTGAAAGAGCGGGAACCCTTACCTACGAGCAGTACTTC CASSERAGTLTYEQYF
TRBJ2-3 - - TRBV30 TGTGCCGGCTCTAGCGTTAGCACAGATACGCAGTATTTT CAGSSVSTDTQYF
TRBJ2-7 - TRBD2 TRBV27 TGTGCCAGCAGTTCTCCGGGACTAGCGATCAACGAGCAGTACTTC CASSSPGLAINEQYF
TRBJ1-4 - - TRBV5-6 TGTGCCAGCAGCGACCGACATGCAACTAATGAAAAACTGTTTTTT CASSDRHATNEKLFF
TRBJ1-5 - - TRBV6-1 TGTGCCAGCAGTGAAGTCCCCAGGGGAGACCAGCCCCAGCATTTT CASSEVPRGDQPQHF
TRBJ1-2 - - TRBV7-9 TGTGCCAGCAGCTTCGGACAAGACAACTATGGCTACACCTTC CASSFGQDNYGYTF
TRBJ1-2 - TRBD1 TRBV28 TGTGCCAGCAAAAGACAGGGCGGGGGCTACACCTTC CASKRQGGGYTF
TRBJ1-4 - - TRBV12-5 TGTGCTAGTGGTTTGGTACTCCACAGGGCCAATGAAAAACTGTTTTTT CASGLVLHRANEKLFF
TRBJ2-2 - TRBD1 TRBV5-4 TGTGCCAGCAGCCGGGACAGGGAGCGGGTCGGGGAGCTGTTTTTT CASSRDRERVGELFF
TRBJ1-2 few TRBD1 TRBV10-3 TGTGCCACCGGACAGGGGACCTATGGCTACACCTTC CATGQGTYGYTF
TRBJ2-1 - TRBD1 TRBV2 TGTGCCAGCAGTGACACAGGGGCGAGGGAGTTCTTC CASSDTGAREFF
TRBJ1-2 - - TRBV30 TGTGCCTGGGACGGAGCTAACTATGGCTACACCTTC CAWDGANYGYTF
TRBJ1-1 few - TRBV19 TGTGCCAGTAGTGTAACAGGGATAACTGAAGCTTTCTTT CASSVTGITEAFF
TRBJ1-2 - - TRBV7-2 TGTGCCAGCAGCTTAGAGGGGCGAAGGTATGGCTACACCTTC CASSLEGRRYGYTF
TRBJ1-2 - TRBD1 TRBV5-4 TGTGCCAGCAGCCCCGGGGGACAGGGGGCGAACTATGGCTACACCTTC CASSPGGQGANYGYTF
TRBJ2-2 - TRBD2 TRBV4-2 TGTGCCAGCAGCCCGAGACTAGCGGGAAACACCGGGGAGCTGTTTTTT CASSPRLAGNTGELFF
TRBJ1-1 - - TRBV28 TGTGCCAGCCTACAGGGGAACACTGAAGCTTTCTTT CASLQGNTEAFF
TRBJ2-5 - - TRBV29-1 TGCAGCGTTGCCCCAAGTACAGGGCTACAAGAGACCCAGTACTTC CSVAPSTGLQETQYF
TRBJ1-1 - - TRBV2 TGTGCCAGCAGTGACCCAAGCCCCAAGGGGGCTTTCTTT CASSDPSPKGAFF
TRBJ2-3 - - TRBV7-6 TGTGCCAGCAGCCTAGGGACTCTGGGCACAGATACGCAGTATTTT CASSLGTLGTDTQYF
TRBJ2-2 few TRBD2 TRBV5-4 TGTGCCAGCAGCTTCGGGACTAGCGGGAACGGGGAGCTGTTTTTT CASSFGTSGNGELFF
TRBJ1-3 - TRBD1 TRBV29-1 TGCAGCGTGGAACGTACAGGGGGGTCCTCTGGAAACACCATATATTTT CSVERTGGSSGNTIYF